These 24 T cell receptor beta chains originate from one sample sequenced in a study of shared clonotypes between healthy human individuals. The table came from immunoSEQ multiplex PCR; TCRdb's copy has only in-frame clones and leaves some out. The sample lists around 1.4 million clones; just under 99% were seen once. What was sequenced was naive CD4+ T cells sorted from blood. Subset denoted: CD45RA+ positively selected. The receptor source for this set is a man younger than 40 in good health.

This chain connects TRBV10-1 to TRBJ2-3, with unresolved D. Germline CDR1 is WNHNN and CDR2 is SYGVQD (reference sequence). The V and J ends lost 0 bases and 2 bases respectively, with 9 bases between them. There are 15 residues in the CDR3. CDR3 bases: TGCGCCAGCAGTGAGTCTCGGCCAGTCACAGATACGCAGTATTTT. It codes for CASSESRPVTDTQYF.

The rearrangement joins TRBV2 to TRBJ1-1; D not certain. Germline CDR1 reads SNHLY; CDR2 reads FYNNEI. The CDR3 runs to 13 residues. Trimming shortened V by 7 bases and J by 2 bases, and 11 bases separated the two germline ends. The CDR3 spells CASKYRENTEAFF. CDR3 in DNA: TGTGCCAGCAAGTACAGAGAAAACACTGAAGCTTTCTTT.

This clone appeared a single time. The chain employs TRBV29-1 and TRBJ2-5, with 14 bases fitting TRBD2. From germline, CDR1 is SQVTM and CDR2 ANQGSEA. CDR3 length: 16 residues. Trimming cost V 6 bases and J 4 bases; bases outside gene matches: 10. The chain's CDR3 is CSVSGTSGSRIETQYF. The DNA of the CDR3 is TGCAGCGTGTCTGGGACTAGCGGGAGTAGGATAGAGACCCAGTACTTC.

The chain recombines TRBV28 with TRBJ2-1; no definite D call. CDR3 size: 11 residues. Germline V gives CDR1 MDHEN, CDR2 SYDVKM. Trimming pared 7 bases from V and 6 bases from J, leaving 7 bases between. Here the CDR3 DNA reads TGTGCCAGCATTTCGGGCAATGAGCAGTTCTTC. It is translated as CASISGNEQFF.

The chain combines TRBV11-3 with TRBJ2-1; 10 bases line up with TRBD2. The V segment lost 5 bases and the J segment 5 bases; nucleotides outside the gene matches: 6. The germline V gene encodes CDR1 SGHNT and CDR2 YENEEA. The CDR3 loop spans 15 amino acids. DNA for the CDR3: TGTGCCAGCAGCCCCTCAGCGGGAGGGCACAATGAGCAGTTCTTC. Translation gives CASSPSAGGHNEQFF.

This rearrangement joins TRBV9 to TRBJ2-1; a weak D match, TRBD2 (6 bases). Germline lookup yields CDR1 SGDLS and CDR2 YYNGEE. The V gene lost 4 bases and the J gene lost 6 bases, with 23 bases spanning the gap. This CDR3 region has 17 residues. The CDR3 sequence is CASSPTAGLASSNEQFF. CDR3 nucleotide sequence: TGTGCCAGCAGCCCTACGGCAGGGCTAGCGTCATCCAATGAGCAGTTCTTC.

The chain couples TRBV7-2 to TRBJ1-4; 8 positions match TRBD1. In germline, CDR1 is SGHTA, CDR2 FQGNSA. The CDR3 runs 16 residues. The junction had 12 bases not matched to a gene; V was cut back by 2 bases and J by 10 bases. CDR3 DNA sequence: TGTGCCAGCAGCTTACGACGACCGCCCCAGGGGGCAAAACTGTTTTTT. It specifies CASSLRRPPQGAKLFF. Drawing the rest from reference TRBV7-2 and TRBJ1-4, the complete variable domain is GAGVSQSPSNKVTEKGKDVELRCDPISGHTALYWYRQSLGQGLEFLIYFQGNSAPDKSGLPSDRFSAERTGGSVSTLTIQRTQQEDSAVYLCASSLRRPPQGAKLFFGSGTQLSVL.

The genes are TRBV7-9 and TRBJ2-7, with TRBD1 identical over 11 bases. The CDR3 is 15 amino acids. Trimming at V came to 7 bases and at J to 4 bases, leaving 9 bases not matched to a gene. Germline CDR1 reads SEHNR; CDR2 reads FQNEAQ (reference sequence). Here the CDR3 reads CASIEYGQGAYEQYF. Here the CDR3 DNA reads TGTGCCAGCATCGAATATGGACAGGGGGCGTACGAGCAGTACTTC.

The CDR3 here is CASSLKSEQFF. DNA for the CDR3: TGTGCCAGCAGTTTAAAGTCTGAGCAGTTCTTC. The chain carries TRBV28 and TRBJ2-1; D not resolved. Germline V gene lookup returns CDR1 MDHEN and CDR2 SYDVKM. The CDR3 has 11 residues. The V end was cut by 2 bases, the J end by 9 bases, with 5 bases between. Filled out from reference TRBV28 and TRBJ2-1, the complete variable domain reads DVKVTQSSRYLVKRTGEKVFLECVQDMDHENMFWYRQDPGLGLRLIYFSYDVKMKEKGDIPEGYSVSREKKERFSLILESASTNQTSMYLCASSLKSEQFFGPGTRLTVL.

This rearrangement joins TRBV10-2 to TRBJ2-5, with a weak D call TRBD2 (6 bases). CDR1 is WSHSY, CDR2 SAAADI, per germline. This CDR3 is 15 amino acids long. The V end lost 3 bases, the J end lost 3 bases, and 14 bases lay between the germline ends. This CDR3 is CASSDVRRGKETQYF. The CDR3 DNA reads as TGCGCCAGCAGTGATGTTCGGAGGGGAAAAGAGACCCAGTACTTC.

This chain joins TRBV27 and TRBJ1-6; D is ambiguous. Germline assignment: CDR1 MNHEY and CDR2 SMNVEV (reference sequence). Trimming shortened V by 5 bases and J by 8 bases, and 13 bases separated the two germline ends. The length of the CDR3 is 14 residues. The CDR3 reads CASSPWRGDSPLHF. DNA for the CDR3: TGTGCCAGCAGTCCCTGGCGCGGGGATTCACCCCTCCACTTT.

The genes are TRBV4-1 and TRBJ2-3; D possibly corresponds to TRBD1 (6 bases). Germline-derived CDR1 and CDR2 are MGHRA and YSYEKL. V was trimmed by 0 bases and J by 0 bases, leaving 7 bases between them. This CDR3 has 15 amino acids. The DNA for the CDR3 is TGCGCCAGCAGCCAAGACGGGACAAGCACAGATACGCAGTATTTT. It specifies CASSQDGTSTDTQYF.

The CDR3 loop is CASSYLQGPRSYEQYF. CDR3 nucleotides: TGTGCCAGCAGTTACCTACAGGGCCCGCGGTCCTACGAGCAGTACTTC. The rearrangement uses TRBV28 and TRBJ2-7, with D perhaps matching TRBD1 (6 bases). Germline V gene lookup returns CDR1 MDHEN and CDR2 SYDVKM. This CDR3 contains 16 residues. V was shortened by 4 bases and J by 1 base, with 17 bases between the two germline ends.

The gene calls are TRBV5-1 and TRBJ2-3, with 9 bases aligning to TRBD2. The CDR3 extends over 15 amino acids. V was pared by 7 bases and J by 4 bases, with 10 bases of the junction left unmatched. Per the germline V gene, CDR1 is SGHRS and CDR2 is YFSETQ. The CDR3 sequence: CASCPSGITPDTQYF. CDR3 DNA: TGCGCCAGCTGCCCTAGCGGGATAACCCCAGATACGCAGTATTTT.

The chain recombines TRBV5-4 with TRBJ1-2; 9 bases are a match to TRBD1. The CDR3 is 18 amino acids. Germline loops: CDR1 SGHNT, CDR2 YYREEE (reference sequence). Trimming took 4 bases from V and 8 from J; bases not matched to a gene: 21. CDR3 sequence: CASSPVLGTGTQFWGYTF. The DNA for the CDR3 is TGTGCCAGCAGCCCGGTCTTAGGGACAGGGACTCAATTCTGGGGCTACACCTTC. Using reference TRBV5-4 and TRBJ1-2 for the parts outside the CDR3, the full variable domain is ETGVTQSPTHLIKTRGQQVTLRCSSQSGHNTVSWYQQALGQGPQFIFQYYREEENGRGNFPPRFSGLQFPNYSSELNVNALELDDSALYLCASSPVLGTGTQFWGYTFGSGTRLTVV.

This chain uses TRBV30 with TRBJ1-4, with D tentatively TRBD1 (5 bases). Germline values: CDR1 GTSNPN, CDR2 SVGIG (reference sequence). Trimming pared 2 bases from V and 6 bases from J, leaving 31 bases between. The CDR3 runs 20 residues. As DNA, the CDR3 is TGTGCCTGGAGTCTGCAGGGTTTTTCGCGCGTCGGATTGAAGGATGAAAAACTGTTTTTT. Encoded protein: CAWSLQGFSRVGLKDEKLFF.

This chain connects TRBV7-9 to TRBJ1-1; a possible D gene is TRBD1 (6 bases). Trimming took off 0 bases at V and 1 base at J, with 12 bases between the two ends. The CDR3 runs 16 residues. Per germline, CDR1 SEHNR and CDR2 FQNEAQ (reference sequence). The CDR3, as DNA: TGTGCCAGCAGCTTAGCCTCGGGACAACAGAACACTGAAGCTTTCTTT. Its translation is CASSLASGQQNTEAFF.

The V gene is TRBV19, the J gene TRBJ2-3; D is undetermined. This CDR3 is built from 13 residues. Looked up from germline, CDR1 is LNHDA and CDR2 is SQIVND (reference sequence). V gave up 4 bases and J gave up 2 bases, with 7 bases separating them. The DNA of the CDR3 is TGTGCCAGTAGTAAGCTGGACACAGATACGCAGTATTTT. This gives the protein CASSKLDTDTQYF.

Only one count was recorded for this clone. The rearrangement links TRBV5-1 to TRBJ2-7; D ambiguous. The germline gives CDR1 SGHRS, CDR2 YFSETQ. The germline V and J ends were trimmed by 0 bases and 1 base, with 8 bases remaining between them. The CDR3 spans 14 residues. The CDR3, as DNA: TGCGCCAGCAGCTTGGTTGGGATGTCCTACGAGCAGTACTTC. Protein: CASSLVGMSYEQYF.

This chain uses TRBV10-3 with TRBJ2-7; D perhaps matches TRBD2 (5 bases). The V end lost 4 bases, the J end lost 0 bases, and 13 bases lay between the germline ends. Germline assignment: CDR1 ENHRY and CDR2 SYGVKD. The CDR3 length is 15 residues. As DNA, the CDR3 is TGTGCCATCAGTGCTTTTTCGGGGAGCTCCTACGAGCAGTACTTC. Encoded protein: CAISAFSGSSYEQYF.

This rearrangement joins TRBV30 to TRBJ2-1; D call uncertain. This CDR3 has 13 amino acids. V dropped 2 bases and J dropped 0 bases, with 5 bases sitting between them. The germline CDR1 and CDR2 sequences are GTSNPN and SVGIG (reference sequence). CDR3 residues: CAWSPNSYNEQFF. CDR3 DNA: TGTGCCTGGAGTCCAAACTCCTACAATGAGCAGTTCTTC.

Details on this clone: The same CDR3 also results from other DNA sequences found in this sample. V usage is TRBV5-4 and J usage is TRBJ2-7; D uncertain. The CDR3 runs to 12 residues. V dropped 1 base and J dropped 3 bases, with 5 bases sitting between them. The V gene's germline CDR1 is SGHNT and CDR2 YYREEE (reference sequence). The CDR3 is CASSLFSYEQYF. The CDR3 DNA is TGTGCCAGCAGCTTGTTCAGCTACGAGCAGTACTTC.

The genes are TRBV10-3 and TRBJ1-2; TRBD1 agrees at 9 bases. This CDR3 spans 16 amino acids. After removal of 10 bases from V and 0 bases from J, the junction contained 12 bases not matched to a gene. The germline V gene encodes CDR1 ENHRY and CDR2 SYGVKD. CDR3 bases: TGTGCCACCAGGACAGGGGTGGGAGGCACTAACTATGGCTACACCTTC. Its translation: CATRTGVGGTNYGYTF.

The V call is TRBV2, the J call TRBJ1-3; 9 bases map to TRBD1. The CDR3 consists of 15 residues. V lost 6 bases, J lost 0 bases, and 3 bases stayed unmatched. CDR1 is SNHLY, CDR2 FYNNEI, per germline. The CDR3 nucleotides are TGTGCCAGCAGGGGGGACAGGGCCTCTGGAAACACCATATATTTT. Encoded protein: CASRGDRASGNTIYF.